This T cell receptor (beta chain) was sequenced in a study of Ad26.COV2.S vaccination and SARS-CoV-2 variants. Repertoires were generated with immunoSEQ multiplex PCR, while TCRdb's copy carries only in-frame clones and drops some. Among 430,000 or so clones listed, around 90% were seen once. The treatment is: 15 to 20 received Ad26.COV2.S at low or high dose, single or two shots; 5 received placebo; per-sample allocation not given. Specimen acquisition occurred on day 63 following the initial vaccine or placebo injection. The sequenced sample was peripheral blood, obtained in a trial of Ad26.COV2.S vaccine versus placebo. The TCR comes from a person between 18 and 59 years old who received the Ad26.COV2.S COVID-19 vaccine or a placebo.

The CDR3 region has the DNA TGTGCCAGCAGCCGTGGCGGGAGGGCAGGTAATGAGCAGTTCTTC. This codes for CASSRGGRAGNEQFF. The chain couples TRBV7-6 to TRBJ2-1; 9 bases are shared with TRBD2. Germline V gives CDR1 SGHVS, CDR2 FNYEAQ. The CDR3 is made up of 15 amino acids. J gave up 7 bases and V 5 bases, and 9 bases lay outside the gene matches.